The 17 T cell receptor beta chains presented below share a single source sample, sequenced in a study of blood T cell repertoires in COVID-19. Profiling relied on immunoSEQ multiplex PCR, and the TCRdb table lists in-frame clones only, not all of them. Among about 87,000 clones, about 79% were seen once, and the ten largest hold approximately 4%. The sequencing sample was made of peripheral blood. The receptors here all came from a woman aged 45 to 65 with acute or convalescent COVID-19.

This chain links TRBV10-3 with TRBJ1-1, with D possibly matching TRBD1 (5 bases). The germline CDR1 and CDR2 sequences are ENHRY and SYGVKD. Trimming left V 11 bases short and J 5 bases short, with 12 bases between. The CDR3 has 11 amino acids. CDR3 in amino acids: CAGGVGTEAFF. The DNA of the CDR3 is TGTGCCGGAGGGGTGGGGACTGAAGCTTTCTTT.

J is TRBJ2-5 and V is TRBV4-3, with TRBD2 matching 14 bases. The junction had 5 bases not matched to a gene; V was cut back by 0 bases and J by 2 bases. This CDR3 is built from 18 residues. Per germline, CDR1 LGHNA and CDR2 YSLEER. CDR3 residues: CASSQEWGLAGVQETQYF. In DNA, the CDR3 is TGCGCCAGCAGCCAAGAGTGGGGACTAGCGGGGGTGCAAGAGACCCAGTACTTC.

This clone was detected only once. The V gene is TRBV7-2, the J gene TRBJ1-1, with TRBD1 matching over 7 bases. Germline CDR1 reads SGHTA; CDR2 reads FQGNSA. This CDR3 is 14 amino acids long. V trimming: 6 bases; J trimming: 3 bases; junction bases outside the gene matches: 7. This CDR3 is CASSSDRVDTEAFF. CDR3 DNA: TGTGCCAGCAGTAGCGACAGGGTGGACACTGAAGCTTTCTTT.

CDR3 nucleotides: TGTGCCAGCAGCTCAAGATCGGGGACAGGGAACCCCTACGAGCAGTACTTC. This encodes CASSSRSGTGNPYEQYF. The chain uses TRBV13 and TRBJ2-7, with TRBD1 matching 9 bases. Trimming took 4 bases from V and 2 from J; bases not matched to a gene: 12. CDR1 is PRHDT and CDR2 is FYEKMQ in the germline V gene (reference sequence). CDR3 length: 17 amino acids.

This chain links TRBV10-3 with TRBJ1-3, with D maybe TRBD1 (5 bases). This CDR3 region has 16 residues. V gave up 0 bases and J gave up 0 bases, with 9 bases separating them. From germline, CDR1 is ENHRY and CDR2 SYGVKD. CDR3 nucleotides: TGTGCCATCAGTGAGTCGAAGGGGTTCTCTGGAAACACCATATATTTT. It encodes CAISESKGFSGNTIYF.

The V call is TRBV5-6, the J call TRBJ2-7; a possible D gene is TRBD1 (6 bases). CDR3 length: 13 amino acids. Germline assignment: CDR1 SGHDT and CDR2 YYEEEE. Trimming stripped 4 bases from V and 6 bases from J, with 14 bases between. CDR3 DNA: TGTGCCAGCAGCGCCACACAGGGTTCCGAGCAGTACTTC. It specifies CASSATQGSEQYF.

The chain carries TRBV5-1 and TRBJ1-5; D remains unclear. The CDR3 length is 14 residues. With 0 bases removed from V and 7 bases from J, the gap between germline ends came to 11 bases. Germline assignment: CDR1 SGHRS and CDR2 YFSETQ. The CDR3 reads CASSLGGIGQPQHF. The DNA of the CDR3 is TGCGCCAGCAGCTTGGGCGGGATCGGGCAGCCCCAGCATTTT.

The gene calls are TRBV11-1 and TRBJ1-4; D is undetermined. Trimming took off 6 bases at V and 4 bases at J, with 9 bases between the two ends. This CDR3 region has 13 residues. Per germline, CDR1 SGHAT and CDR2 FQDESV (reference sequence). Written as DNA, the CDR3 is TGTGCCAGCAGTCGCGGGAGTAATGAAAAACTGTTTTTT. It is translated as CASSRGSNEKLFF.

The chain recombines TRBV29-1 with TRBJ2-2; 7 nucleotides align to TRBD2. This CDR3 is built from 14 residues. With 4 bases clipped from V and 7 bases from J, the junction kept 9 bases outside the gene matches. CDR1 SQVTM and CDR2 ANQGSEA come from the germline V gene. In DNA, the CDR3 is TGCAGCGTTGGGTCGCAGGGAGGGGTCGGGGAGCTGTTTTTT. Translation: CSVGSQGGVGELFF.

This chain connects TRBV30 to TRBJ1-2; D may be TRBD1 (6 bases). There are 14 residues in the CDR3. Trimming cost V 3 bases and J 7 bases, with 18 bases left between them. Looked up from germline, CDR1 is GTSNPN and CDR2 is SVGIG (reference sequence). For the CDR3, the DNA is TGTGCCTGGAGCGTGCGCGGGCAGGGGACTGGCTACACCTTC. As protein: CAWSVRGQGTGYTF.

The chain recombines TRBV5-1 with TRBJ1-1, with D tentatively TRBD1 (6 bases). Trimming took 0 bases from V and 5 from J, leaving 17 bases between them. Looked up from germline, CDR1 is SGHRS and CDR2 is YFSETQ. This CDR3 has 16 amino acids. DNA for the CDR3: TGCGCCAGCAGCTTGGGCCCAGGGGAAAGTAGGACTGAAGCTTTCTTT. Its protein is CASSLGPGESRTEAFF.

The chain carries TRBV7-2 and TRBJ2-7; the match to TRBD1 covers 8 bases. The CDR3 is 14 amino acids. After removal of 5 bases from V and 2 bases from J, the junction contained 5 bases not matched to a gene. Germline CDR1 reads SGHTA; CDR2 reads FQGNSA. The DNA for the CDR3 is TGTGCCAGCAGCAATCGACAGGGGACCTACGAGCAGTACTTC. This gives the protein CASSNRQGTYEQYF.

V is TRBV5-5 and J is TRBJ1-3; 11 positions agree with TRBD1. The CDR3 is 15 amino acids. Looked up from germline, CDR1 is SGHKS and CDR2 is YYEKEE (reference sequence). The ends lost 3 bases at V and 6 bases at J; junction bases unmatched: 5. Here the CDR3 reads CASSWGQGGLNTIYF. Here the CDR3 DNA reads TGTGCCAGCAGCTGGGGACAGGGGGGCCTAAACACCATATATTTT.

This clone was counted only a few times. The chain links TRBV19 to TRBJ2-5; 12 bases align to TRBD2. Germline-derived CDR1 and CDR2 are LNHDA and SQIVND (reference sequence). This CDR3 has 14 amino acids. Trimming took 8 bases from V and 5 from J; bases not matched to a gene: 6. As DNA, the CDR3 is TGTGCCAGTTCCGGGACTAGCGGGTGGGAGACCCAGTACTTC. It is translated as CASSGTSGWETQYF.

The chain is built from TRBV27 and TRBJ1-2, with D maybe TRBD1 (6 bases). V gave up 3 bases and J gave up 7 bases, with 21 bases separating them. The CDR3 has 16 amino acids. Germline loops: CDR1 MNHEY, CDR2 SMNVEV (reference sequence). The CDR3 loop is CASSLSSLQGFSGYTF. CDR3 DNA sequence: TGTGCCAGCAGTTTGAGCTCCCTTCAGGGGTTTAGTGGCTACACCTTC.

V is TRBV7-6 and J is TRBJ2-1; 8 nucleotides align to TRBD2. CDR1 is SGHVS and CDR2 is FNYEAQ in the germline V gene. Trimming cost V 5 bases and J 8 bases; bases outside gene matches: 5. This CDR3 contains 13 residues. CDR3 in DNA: TGTGCCAGCAGCCGGATCGGGGGGGATGAGCAGTTCTTC. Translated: CASSRIGGDEQFF. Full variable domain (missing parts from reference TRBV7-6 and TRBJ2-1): GAGVSQSPRYKVTKRGQDVALRCDPISGHVSLYWYRQALGQGPEFLTYFNYEAQQDKSGLPNDRFSAERPEGSISTLTIQRTEQRDSAMYRCASSRIGGDEQFFGPGTRLTVL.

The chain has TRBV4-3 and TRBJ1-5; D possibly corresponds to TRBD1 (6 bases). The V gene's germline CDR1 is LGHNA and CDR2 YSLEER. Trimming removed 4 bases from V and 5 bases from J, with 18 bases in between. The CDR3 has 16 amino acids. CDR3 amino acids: CASSPGTKSEDQPQHF. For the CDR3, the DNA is TGCGCCAGCAGCCCCGGGACAAAAAGTGAAGATCAGCCCCAGCATTTT.